This T cell receptor (beta chain) was identified during a study of T cells in Graves' hyperthyroidism and ophthalmopathy (dated by TCRdb to between 2019 and 2020). The study in broad terms: Peripheral blood was sampled at the time of initial diagnosis, prior to any treatment. To identify TCR V-J signatures that set the groups apart, the researchers used a discovery cohort of 100 or so patients, made up of 43 with Graves' ophthalmopathy and about 55 with stable Graves' hyperthyroidism. According to the paper, TCR Vbeta CDR3 sequencing was carried out on 135 peripheral blood samples, which came from under 50 ophthalmopathy, some 73 hyperthyroidism and 17 progressor patients. After sampling, hyperthyroidism patients received methimazole starting at 30 mg daily, and ophthalmopathy patients received high-dose intravenous methylprednisolone. The study also compared thyroid tissue and blood T-cell repertoires from 5 to 7 Graves' hyperthyroidism patients. An independent validation cohort of around 19 hyperthyroidism patients and approximately 15 patients who later progressed to ophthalmopathy tested prospective prediction of ophthalmopathy. The 100 discovery patients were divided at random into training and test sets in a 7:3 ratio.

Results the study describes overall, beyond this receptor: Sample size was not statistically predetermined, and investigators were not blinded to group allocation. Most expanded thyroid clonotypes (frequency above 0.001) were also detected in blood, a finding suggesting that blood repertoires may reflect thyroid immune responses. A model built on a 13 V-J signature distinguished ophthalmopathy from stable hyperthyroidism, reaching about 88% sensitivity and around 81% specificity in cross-validation and 80%/75% in testing. In validation, progression to ophthalmopathy was predicted by the model with more than 65% sensitivity and 72% to 85% specificity, a median of about 6.4 months before onset.

Of note for this clonotype: Its target antigen remains unknown. The record has no base qualities; no much larger clone is one base away.

A patient counted as having stable Graves' hyperthyroidism if no progression to ophthalmopathy occurred over 18 months of follow-up. Hyperthyroidism patients were aged 18 to 65 years and newly diagnosed, with disease duration of less than 2 months. Any patient with an uncontrolled infection, another autoimmune disease, pregnancy or lactation was excluded. Diagnoses were based on clinical symptoms, serum thyroxine and TRAb, thyroid ultrasound and orbital computed tomography. PBMCs were separated from under 12 ml of fresh peripheral blood using Ficoll-Paque density gradient centrifugation. Trizol reagent was used to extract total RNA, and RNA quality was then checked on an Agilent 2100 Bioanalyzer. The TCR beta CDR3 regions were amplified from the RNA transcripts. For the first round of RT-PCR on the TCR CDR3, the HTBI primer set was used together with the Qiagen OneStep RT-PCR kit. Libraries were constructed in a second round of multiplex PCR, after which size selection and purification were performed. Libraries were sequenced paired-end with 100 bp reads on an Illumina HiSeq2000. As for how the authors treated the data: Raw data were processed with SOAPnuke, discarding reads with adapters, uncalled bases, mean Phred below 15, or no exact constant-primer or identifier match. High-quality paired reads were merged using COPE v1.2.5, and each unique nucleotide sequence was defined as a clonotype. Clonotypes were aligned to IMGT TRBV, TRBD and TRBJ reference segments using MiTCR v1.1. The analysis was restricted to V-J combinations with a frequency above 0.0001, which together covered 99.2% of the repertoires. The TCS score was defined as F50 (clonal expansion) divided by E x V (chaos), with BLOSUM62-based TCRdist calculated between CDR3 peptides within each V-J. Welch's t-statistics and random forest reduced 500 to 550 V-J features to 10 to 15, which were used in a naive Bayes classifier (R e1071). TCRdb ran its own pipeline on the public reads, namely fastp trimming at Q25 and MiXCR clone calling, and kept in-frame beta chains. Duplicate CDR3 protein sequences are folded into a single record with the most common DNA and genes. V and J calls and clone size were set by TCRdb, not the authors. This sample is represented by roughly 290,000 distinct CDR3 sequences; around 15% of them were singletons. The ten largest clones take up roughly 8.2% of the sample.

A distance of 13 bases separates the germline ends of V and J, which lose 4 bases and 4 bases respectively. Per the germline V gene, KGHSH is the CDR1 and LQKENI is the CDR2. The CDR3 spans 14 residues, from the cysteine through the phenylalanine. Only CDR3 DNA remains: 42 bases, in frame from the first base. The receptor comes from a woman between 35 and 50 years old with Graves' hyperthyroidism. The V and J genes are TRBV18 and TRBJ2-5; the D segment is perhaps TRBD1 or TRBD2, each sharing 5 matched bases. Material: blood. CDR3 reads: CASSLRGMGETQYF. The nucleotides read TGTGCCAGCTCACTCCGGGGCATGGGAGAGACCCAGTACTTC.